The entry below gives a single TCR beta chain sequence along with its context. The V gene's germline CDR1 is MNHNY and CDR2 SVGAGI (reference sequence). This CDR3 is built from 12 residues. V was pared by 8 bases and J by 4 bases, with 11 bases between. Per the authors' pipeline: Using reference gene primer amplification, nucleated cell counts were estimated. Only in-frame clones appear in the TCRdb table, and some are missing; sequencing was by immunoSEQ multiplex PCR. For V, J and clone size, that table is used; D and trimming come from the DNA. This sample has 120,000 to 150,000 clones, with roughly 89% found just once. This entry is derived from a study of blood T cell repertoires in COVID-19. Overall study: Samples taken during acute and convalescent COVID-19 were collected in the United States, Italy and Spain. T cells, B-cell-depleted T cells, or PBMCs supplied cDNA or gDNA.

Sample: peripheral blood. The V call is TRBV6-6, the J call TRBJ1-1; D remains unclear. The sequence came from a woman between 45 and 60 years old with active or convalescent COVID-19. CDR3 loop: CASLYSVTEAFF. The CDR3 nucleotides are TGTGCCAGCCTTTATTCGGTCACTGAAGCTTTCTTT.